These T cell receptor beta chains were read from a single sample in a study of T cell responses to AZD1222 COVID-19 vaccine. Sequencing was performed with immunoSEQ multiplex PCR; in TCRdb, only in-frame clones are kept and a portion is missing. The sample gives roughly 100,000 clones, around 95% of which show up once; roughly 2% is in the top ten. Material: peripheral blood, obtained on day 0 of AZD1222 vaccination. These TCRs come from an adult in good health. Each CDR3 is given with its conserved first and last residue. A D gene is named only where the DNA matches it firmly. The size field is filled for only some rows; it gives once, few, many or a size class.

J,D,V,size,CDR3,DNA
TRBJ1-2,TRBD1,TRBV7-2,-,CASSSQTGQSNYGYTF,TGTGCCAGCAGCTCCCAGACAGGGCAAAGCAACTATGGCTACACCTTC
TRBJ1-1,-,TRBV18,-,CASSPLRGSTEAFF,TGTGCCAGCTCACCCCTTCGGGGGTCCACTGAAGCTTTCTTT
TRBJ1-1,TRBD1,TRBV2,-,CASDLGQGAGSFF,TGTGCCAGCGACCTGGGGCAGGGGGCTGGTTCTTTCTTT
TRBJ2-7,-,TRBV6-5,-,CATVVRGNYEQYF,TGTGCCACCGTGGTCCGGGGGAACTACGAGCAGTACTTC
TRBJ1-5,-,TRBV2,-,CASSPGRNQPQHF,TGTGCCAGCAGTCCGGGCCGCAATCAGCCCCAGCATTTT
TRBJ1-1,-,TRBV6-5,-,CASSQNEAFF,TGTGCCAGCAGCCAGAATGAAGCTTTCTTT
TRBJ1-1,-,TRBV28,-,CASSPLGGTDNTEAFF,TGTGCCAGCAGCCCACTAGGGGGGACGGATAACACTGAAGCTTTCTTT
TRBJ2-3,-,TRBV18,-,CASSPNLDTQYF,TGTGCCAGCTCACCAAATTTAGATACGCAGTATTTT
TRBJ2-1,-,TRBV9,-,CASSVYGSENNEQFF,TGTGCCAGCAGCGTGTACGGGAGTGAAAACAATGAGCAGTTCTTC
TRBJ1-1,TRBD1,TRBV5-6,-,CASRGDRGPTEAFF,TGTGCCAGCAGGGGGGACAGGGGCCCCACTGAAGCTTTCTTT
TRBJ1-2,TRBD1,TRBV19,once,CASTTGAPRGYTF,TGTGCCTCTACGACAGGGGCCCCTCGCGGCTACACCTTC
TRBJ2-7,TRBD1,TRBV9,-,CASSVRTGGDEQYF,TGTGCCAGCAGCGTAAGGACAGGGGGGGACGAGCAGTACTTC
TRBJ1-2,-,TRBV5-4,-,CASSLAGRGNGYTF,TGTGCCAGCAGCTTGGCAGGGCGGGGGAATGGCTACACCTTC
TRBJ2-7,-,TRBV6-1,-,CASNYGGGYSYEQYF,TGTGCCAGCAACTACGGGGGCGGGTACTCCTACGAGCAGTACTTC